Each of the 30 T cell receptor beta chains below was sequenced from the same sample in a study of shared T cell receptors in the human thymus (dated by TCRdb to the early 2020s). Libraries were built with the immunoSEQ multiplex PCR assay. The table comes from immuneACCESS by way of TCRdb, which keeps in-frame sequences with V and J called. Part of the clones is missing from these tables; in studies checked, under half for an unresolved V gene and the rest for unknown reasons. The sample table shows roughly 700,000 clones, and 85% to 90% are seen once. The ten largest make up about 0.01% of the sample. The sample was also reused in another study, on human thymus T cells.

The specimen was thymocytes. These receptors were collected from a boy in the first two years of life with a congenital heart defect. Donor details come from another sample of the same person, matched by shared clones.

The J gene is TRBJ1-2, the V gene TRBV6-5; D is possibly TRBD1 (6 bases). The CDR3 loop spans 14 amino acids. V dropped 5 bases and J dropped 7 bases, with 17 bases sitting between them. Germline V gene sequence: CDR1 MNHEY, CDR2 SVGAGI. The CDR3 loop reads CASSSGQLSGGYTF. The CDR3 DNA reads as TGTGCCAGCAGTAGCGGACAGCTCTCTGGTGGCTACACCTTC.

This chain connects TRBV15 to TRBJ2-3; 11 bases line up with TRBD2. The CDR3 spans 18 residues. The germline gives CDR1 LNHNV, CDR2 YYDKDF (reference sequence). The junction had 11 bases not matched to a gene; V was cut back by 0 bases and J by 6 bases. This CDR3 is CATSRDSILAGVKDTQYF. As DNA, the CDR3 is TGTGCCACCAGCAGAGATTCGATACTAGCGGGAGTCAAGGATACGCAGTATTTT.

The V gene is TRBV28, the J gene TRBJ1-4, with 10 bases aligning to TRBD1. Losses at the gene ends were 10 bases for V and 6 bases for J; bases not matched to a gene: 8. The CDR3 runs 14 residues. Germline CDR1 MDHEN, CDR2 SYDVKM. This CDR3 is CAIASGTGDEKLFF. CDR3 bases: TGTGCCATTGCCTCCGGGACAGGGGATGAAAAACTGTTTTTT.

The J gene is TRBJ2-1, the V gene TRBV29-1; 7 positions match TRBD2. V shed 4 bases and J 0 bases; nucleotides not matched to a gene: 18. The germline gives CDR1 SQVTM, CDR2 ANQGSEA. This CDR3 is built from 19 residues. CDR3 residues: CSVVRLAPMVLSSYNEQFF. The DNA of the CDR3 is TGCAGCGTTGTTAGACTAGCACCCATGGTCCTCTCCTCCTACAATGAGCAGTTCTTC.

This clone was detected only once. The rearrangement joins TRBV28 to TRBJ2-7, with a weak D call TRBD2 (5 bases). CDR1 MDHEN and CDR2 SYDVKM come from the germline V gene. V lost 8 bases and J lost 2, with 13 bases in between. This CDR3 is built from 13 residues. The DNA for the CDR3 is TGTGCCAGCCTAGAGGGCGTCACCTACGAGCAGTACTTC. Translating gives CASLEGVTYEQYF.

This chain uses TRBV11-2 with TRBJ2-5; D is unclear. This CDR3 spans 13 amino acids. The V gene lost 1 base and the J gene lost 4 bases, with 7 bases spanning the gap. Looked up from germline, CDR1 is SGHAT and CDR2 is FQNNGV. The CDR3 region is CASSLGWPETQYF. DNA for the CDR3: TGTGCCAGCAGCTTAGGGTGGCCAGAGACCCAGTACTTC.

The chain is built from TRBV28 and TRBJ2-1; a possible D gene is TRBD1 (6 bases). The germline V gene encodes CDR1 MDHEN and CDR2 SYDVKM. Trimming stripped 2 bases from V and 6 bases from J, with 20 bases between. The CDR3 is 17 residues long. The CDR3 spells CASSLTSAAGASNEQFF. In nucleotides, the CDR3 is TGTGCCAGCAGTTTAACTTCCGCGGCAGGGGCTAGCAATGAGCAGTTCTTC.

The CDR3 sequence: CATSPSMGRSSYEQYF. CDR3 coding DNA: TGTGCCACCAGCCCGTCTATGGGGCGGAGCTCCTACGAGCAGTACTTC. The chain recombines TRBV15 with TRBJ2-7; a possible D gene is TRBD1 (5 bases). CDR3 length equals 16 residues. The ends were cut back, 5 bases at V and 0 bases at J, with 17 bases in the middle. Germline V CDR1 and CDR2: LNHNV, YYDKDF (reference sequence). Looking up the rest from reference TRBV15 and TRBJ2-7 gives the full variable domain: DAMVIQNPRYQVTQFGKPVTLSCSQTLNHNVMYWYQQKSSQAPKLLFHYYDKDFNNEADTPDNFQSRRPNTSFCFLDIRSPGLGDTAMYLCATSPSMGRSSYEQYFGPGTRLTVT.

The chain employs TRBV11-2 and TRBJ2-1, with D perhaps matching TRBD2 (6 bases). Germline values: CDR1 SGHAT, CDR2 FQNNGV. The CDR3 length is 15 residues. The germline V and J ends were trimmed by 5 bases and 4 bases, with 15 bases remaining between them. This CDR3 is CASSNLRECYNEQFF. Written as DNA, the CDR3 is TGTGCCAGCAGCAATCTCCGGGAGTGTTACAATGAGCAGTTCTTC. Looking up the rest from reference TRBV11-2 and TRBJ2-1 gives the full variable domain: EAGVAQSPRYKIIEKRQSVAFWCNPISGHATLYWYQQILGQGPKLLIQFQNNGVVDDSQLPKDRFSAERLKGVDSTLKIQPAKLEDSAVYLCASSNLRECYNEQFFGPGTRLTVL.

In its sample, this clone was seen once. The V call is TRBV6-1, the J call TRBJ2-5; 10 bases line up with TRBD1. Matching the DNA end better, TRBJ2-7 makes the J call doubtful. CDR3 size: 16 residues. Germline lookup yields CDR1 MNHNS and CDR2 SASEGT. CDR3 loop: CASSDPGDRGSYEQYF. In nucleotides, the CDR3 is TGTGCCAGCAGTGACCCCGGGGACAGGGGCTCCTACGAGCAGTACTTC.

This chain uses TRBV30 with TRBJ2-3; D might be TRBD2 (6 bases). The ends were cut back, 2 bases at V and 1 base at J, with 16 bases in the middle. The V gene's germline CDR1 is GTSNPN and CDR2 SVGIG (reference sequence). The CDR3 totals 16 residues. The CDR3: CAWSKLRLGGTDTQYF. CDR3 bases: TGTGCCTGGAGTAAACTGAGACTAGGAGGCACAGATACGCAGTATTTT.

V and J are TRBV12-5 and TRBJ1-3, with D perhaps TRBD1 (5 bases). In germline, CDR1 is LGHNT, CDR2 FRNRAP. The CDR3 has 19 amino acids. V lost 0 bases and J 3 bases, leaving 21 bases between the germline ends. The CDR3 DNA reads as TGTGCTAGTGGTTTGGTACCGTCCCCTGGCAGGGCACATGGAAACACCATATATTTT. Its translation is CASGLVPSPGRAHGNTIYF.

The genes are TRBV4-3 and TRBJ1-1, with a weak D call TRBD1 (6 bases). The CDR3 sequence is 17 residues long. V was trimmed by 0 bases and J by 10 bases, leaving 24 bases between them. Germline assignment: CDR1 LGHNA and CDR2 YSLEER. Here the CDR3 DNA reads TGCGCCAGCAGCCAAGATTTAGGGACACCCGAGGGGCAACGAGCTTTCTTT. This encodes CASSQDLGTPEGQRAFF.

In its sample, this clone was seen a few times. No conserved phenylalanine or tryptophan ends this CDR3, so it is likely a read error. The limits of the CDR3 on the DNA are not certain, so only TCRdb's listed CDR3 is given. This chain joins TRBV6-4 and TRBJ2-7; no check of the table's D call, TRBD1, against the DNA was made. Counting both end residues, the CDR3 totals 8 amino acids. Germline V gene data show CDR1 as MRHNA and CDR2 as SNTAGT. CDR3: CASSGPLK.

The CDR3 sequence: CAWSSRGGAYEQYF. CDR3 coding DNA: TGTGCCTGGAGTTCGAGGGGGGGGGCCTACGAGCAGTACTTC. This rearrangement joins TRBV30 to TRBJ2-7; D perhaps matches TRBD2 (7 bases). Looked up from germline, CDR1 is GTSNPN and CDR2 is SVGIG (reference sequence). CDR3 size: 14 residues. V was clipped by 2 bases and J by 2 bases, with 13 bases between them.

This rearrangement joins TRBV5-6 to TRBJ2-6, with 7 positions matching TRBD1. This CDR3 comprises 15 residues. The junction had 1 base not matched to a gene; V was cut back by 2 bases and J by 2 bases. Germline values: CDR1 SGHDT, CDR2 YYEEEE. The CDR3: CASSFTGAGANVLTF. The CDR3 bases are TGTGCCAGCAGCTTTACAGGGGCTGGGGCCAACGTCCTGACTTTC.

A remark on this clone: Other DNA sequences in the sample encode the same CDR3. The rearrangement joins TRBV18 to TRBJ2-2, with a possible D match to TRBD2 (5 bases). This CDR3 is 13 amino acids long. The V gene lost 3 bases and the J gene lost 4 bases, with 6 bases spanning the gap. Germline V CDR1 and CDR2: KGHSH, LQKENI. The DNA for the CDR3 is TGTGCCAGCTCACCGCGGGCCACCGGGGAGCTGTTTTTT. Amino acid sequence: CASSPRATGELFF.

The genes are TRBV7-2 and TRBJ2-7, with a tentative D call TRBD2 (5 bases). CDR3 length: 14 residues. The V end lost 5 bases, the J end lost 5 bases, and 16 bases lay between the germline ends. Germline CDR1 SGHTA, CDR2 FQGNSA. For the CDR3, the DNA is TGTGCCAGCAGCCCCCAAGGGAGAGTTAACGAGCAGTACTTC. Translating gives CASSPQGRVNEQYF.

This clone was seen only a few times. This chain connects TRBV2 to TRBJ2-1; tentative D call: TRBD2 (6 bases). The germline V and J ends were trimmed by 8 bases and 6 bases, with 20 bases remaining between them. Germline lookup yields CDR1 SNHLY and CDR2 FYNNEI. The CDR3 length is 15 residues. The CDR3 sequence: CASLGTARWFNEQFF. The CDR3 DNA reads TGTGCCAGCTTGGGGACTGCTAGATGGTTCAATGAGCAGTTCTTC.

In DNA, the CDR3 is TGCGCCAGCAGCCCCCCGGCCATTGGGGCCACCTCTGGGGCCAACGTCCTGACTTTC. As protein: CASSPPAIGATSGANVLTF. The genes are TRBV5-1 and TRBJ2-6, with D possibly TRBD1 on 5 matching bases. Germline CDR1 reads SGHRS; CDR2 reads YFSETQ. The CDR3 contains 19 residues. V was cut by 4 bases and J by 0 bases, with 20 bases left in between.

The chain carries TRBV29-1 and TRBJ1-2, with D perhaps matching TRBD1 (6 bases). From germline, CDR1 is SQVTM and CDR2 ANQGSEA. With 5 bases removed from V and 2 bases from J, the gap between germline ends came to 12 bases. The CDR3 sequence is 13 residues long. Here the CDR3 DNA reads TGCAGCGTTTCGATACAGGGAAACTATGGCTACACCTTC. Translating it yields CSVSIQGNYGYTF.

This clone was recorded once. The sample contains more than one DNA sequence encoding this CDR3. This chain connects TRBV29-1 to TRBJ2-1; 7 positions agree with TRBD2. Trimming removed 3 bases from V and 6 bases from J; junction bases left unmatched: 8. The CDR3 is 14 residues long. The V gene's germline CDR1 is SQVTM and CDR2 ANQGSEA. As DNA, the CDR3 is TGCAGCGTTGACGGGAGGTTAGCGGGCAATGAGCAGTTCTTC. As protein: CSVDGRLAGNEQFF.

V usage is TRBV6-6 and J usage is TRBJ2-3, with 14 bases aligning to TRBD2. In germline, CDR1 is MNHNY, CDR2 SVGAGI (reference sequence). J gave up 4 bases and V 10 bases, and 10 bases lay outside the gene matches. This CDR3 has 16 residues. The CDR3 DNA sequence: TGTGCCACCAAATGGGGGACTAGCGGGAGTGCAGATACGCAGTATTTT. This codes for CATKWGTSGSADTQYF.

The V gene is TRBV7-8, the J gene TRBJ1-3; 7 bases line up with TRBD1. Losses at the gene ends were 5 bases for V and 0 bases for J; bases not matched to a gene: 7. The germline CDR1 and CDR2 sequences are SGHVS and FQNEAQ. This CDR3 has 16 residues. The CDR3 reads CASSPGTVSSGNTIYF. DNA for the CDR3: TGTGCCAGCAGCCCAGGGACAGTGAGCTCTGGAAACACCATATATTTT.

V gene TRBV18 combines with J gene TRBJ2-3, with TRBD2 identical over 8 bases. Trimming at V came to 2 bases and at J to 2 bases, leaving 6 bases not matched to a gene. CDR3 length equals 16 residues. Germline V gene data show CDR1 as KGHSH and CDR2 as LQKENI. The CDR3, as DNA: TGTGCCAGCTCACCAGGTAGCGGGGTCCCCACAGATACGCAGTATTTT. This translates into CASSPGSGVPTDTQYF. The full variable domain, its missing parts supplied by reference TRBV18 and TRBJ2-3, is NAGVMQNPRHLVRRRGQEARLRCSPMKGHSHVYWYRQLPEEGLKFMVYLQKENIIDESGMPKERFSAEFPKEGPSILRIQQVVRGDSAAYFCASSPGSGVPTDTQYFGPGTRLTVL.

CDR3 nucleotides: TGTGCCAGCGAAAAGCGGGAAAGTAACACCGGGGAGCTGTTTTTT. It is translated as CASEKRESNTGELFF. V gene TRBV25-1 combines with J gene TRBJ2-2; TRBD2 matches 7 bases. Germline values: CDR1 MGHDK, CDR2 SYGVNS. This CDR3 is 15 amino acids long. V gave up 8 bases and J gave up 2 bases; unmatched junction bases: 8.

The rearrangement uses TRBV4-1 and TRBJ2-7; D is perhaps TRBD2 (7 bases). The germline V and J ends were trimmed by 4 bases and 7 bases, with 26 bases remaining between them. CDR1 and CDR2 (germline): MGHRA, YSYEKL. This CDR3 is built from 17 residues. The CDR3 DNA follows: TGCGCCAGCAGCCCAGGGGCTTCTGGGGACTACGTGGGTGAGCAGTACTTC. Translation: CASSPGASGDYVGEQYF.

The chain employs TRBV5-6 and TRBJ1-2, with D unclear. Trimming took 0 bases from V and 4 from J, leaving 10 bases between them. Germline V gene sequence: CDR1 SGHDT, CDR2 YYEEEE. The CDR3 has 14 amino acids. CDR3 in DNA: TGTGCCAGCAGCTTGGCCCGGCGGGTCTATGGCTACACCTTC. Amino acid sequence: CASSLARRVYGYTF.

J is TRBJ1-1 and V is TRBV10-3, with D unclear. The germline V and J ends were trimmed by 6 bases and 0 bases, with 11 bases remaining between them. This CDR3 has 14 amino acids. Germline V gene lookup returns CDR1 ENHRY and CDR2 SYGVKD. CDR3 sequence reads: CAISRDPMNTEAFF. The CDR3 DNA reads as TGTGCCATCAGCCGGGATCCGATGAACACTGAAGCTTTCTTT.

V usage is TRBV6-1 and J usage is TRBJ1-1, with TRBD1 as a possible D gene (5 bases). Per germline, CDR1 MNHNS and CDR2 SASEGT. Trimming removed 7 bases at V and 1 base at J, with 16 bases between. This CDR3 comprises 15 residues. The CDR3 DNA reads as TGTGCCAGCAAAACCGACGGACACCCGAACACTGAAGCTTTCTTT. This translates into CASKTDGHPNTEAFF.